One TCR beta chain is described in this entry. Peripheral blood genomic DNA, not sorted cells or RNA, was the template. The sample belongs to a study of T cell repertoires in aging, cancer and after chemotherapy. Germline-derived CDR1 and CDR2 are SEHNR and FQNEAQ (reference sequence). The V end lost 0 bases, the J end lost 6 bases, and 7 bases lay between the germline ends. This CDR3 has 13 residues. Rearranged V-D-J TRB sequences were amplified with a mixed TRB-A/B primer pool. TCRdb reprocessed the multiplex PCR reads with MiXCR, giving one entry per CDR3 protein. Counted here are 20,000 or so distinct CDR3 sequences, around 38% occurring once; the ten biggest clones make up roughly 18%.

The chain is built from TRBV7-9 and TRBJ2-3; D possibly corresponds to TRBD1 (5 bases). Sequencing was carried out using blood. The sequence was collected from a human donor with a solid tumor. As DNA, the CDR3 is TGTGCCAGCAGCTTAGCTGGGGCCGATACGCAGTATTTT. Residues: CASSLAGADTQYF.